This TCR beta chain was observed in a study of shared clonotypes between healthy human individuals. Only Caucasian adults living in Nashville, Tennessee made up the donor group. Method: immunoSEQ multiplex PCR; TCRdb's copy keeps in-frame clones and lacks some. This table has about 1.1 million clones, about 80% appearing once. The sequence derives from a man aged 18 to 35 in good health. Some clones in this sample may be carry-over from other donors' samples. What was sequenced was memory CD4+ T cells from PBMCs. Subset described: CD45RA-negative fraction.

As DNA, the CDR3 is TGTGCCAGCAGCGTAACTGGGGACGTAGGTGAGCAGTTCTTC. Its translation: CASSVTGDVGEQFF. The chain employs TRBV9 and TRBJ2-1; D may be TRBD1 or TRBD2 (5 bases each). V lost 1 base and J 9 bases, leaving 14 bases between the germline ends. The CDR3 is 14 residues long. Germline V gene sequence: CDR1 SGDLS, CDR2 YYNGEE. The variable domain in full, with the rest retrieved from reference TRBV9 and TRBJ2-1, is DSGVTQTPKHLITATGQRVTLRCSPRSGDLSVYWYQQSLDQGLQFLIQYYNGEERAKGNILERFSAQQFPDLHSELNLSSLELGDSALYFCASSVTGDVGEQFFGPGTRLTVL.